Below, 3 T cell receptor beta chains from the same sample are listed, as sequenced in a study of T cell responses to AZD1222 COVID-19 vaccine. Clones were read by immunoSEQ multiplex PCR, and TCRdb kept only the in-frame ones, dropping some. Of 140,000 to 150,000 clones listed, approximately 93% are singletons. The sample consisted of peripheral blood, taken on day 0 of AZD1222 vaccination. These TCRs come from an adult in good health.

This chain uses TRBV5-1 with TRBJ2-7; tentative D call: TRBD1 (5 bases). Deletions cut 1 base from V and 0 bases from J, with 17 bases between. Per the germline V gene, CDR1 is SGHRS and CDR2 is YFSETQ. There are 17 residues in the CDR3. For the CDR3, the DNA is TGCGCCAGCAGCTTGACAGGTATCCCCGACAGCTCCTACGAGCAGTACTTC. This codes for CASSLTGIPDSSYEQYF.

V and J are TRBV3-1 (or the pseudogene TRBV3-2) and TRBJ1-1; 7 nucleotides agree with TRBD1. Trimming took 1 base from V and 10 from J; bases not matched to a gene: 6. This CDR3 comprises 13 residues. CDR1 and CDR2 from the germline V gene are LGHDT and YNNKEL (reference sequence). Here the CDR3 DNA reads TGTGCCAGCAGCCAAGTAGAACAGGGGCCAGCTTTCTTT. It is translated as CASSQVEQGPAFF.

V gene TRBV10-1 combines with J gene TRBJ2-2; D unclear. V shed 5 bases and J shed 0 bases, with 4 bases lying between them. CDR3 length equals 13 residues. CDR1 and CDR2 (germline): WNHNN, SYGVQD (reference sequence). The CDR3 is CASSRTNTGELFF. CDR3 DNA: TGCGCCAGCAGTCGTACGAACACCGGGGAGCTGTTTTTT.